This T cell receptor (beta chain) was identified during a study of T cell responses to AZD1222 COVID-19 vaccine. General observations from the study: Spike-specific TCR breadth and depth both grew after two AZD1222 doses. The donors showed a predominance of white British ancestry and of females, with possible underestimation of clonal diversity. Spike-spanning, vaccine-associated CD4 TCRs were dominant at 160-218 and 743-854.

A word on this clone: Its matching antigen is unknown.

The table came from immunoSEQ multiplex PCR; TCRdb's copy has only in-frame clones and leaves some out. Of some 120,000 clones listed, more than 85% are singletons. Germline lookup yields CDR1 SGHVS and CDR2 FQNEAQ. This CDR3 comprises 20 residues. J was trimmed by 5 bases and V by 4 bases; bases with no gene match: 20. This sequence was found in an adult in good health. The rearrangement joins TRBV7-8 to TRBJ2-2; 9 bases agree with TRBD2. The sample here was peripheral blood, taken on day 0 of MenACWY control vaccination. CDR3 sequence (DNA): TGTGCCAGCAGCTCTAGGGCAGTGACTAGCGGTTCTGGGGGAACCGGGGAGCTGTTTTTT. It encodes CASSSRAVTSGSGGTGELFF.